The sequence of this T cell receptor beta chain was determined in a study of vaccination effects on CD4 cells after COVID-19. Study-level background: Sequencing was preceded by expansion of antigen-specific CD4+ T cells with viral peptide pools in the ViraFEST assay.

Concerning this clone itself: Its antigen is as yet unknown.

Only in-frame clones appear in the TCRdb table, and some are missing; sequencing was by immunoSEQ multiplex PCR. This table has approximately 38,000 clones, 65% to 75% appearing once. Having been cultured for approximately ten days, the cells underwent CD4+ T cell isolation. It was two doses of either the BNT162b2 or mRNA-1273 vaccine that participants received. Testing of the vaccine recipients showed negative nucleocapsid antibodies and no prior SARS-CoV-2 infection. Researchers swapped half the medium for IL-2 medium on both days 3 and 7. V lost 6 bases and J lost 2, with 11 bases in between. The CDR3 covers 13 residues.

The chain is built from TRBV12-3 or TRBV12-4 and TRBJ2-7; the D gene is possibly TRBD1 (5 bases). This clonotype was sampled from a human donor who received a COVID-19 vaccine. The input for sequencing was CD4+ T cells from PBMCs cultured without peptide, taken after COVID-19 vaccination. The CDR3 spells CASSLLGAYEQYF. CDR3 nucleotide sequence: TGTGCCAGCAGCCTTCTAGGGGCCTACGAGCAGTACTTC.